A single sample is the source of the 21 T cell receptor beta chains below, sequenced in a study of T cell changes during pregnancy in multiple sclerosis. TCRdb's table, derived via immunoSEQ multiplex PCR, lists solely in-frame clones and lacks some. This repertoire shows more than 90,000 clones, approximately 92% found once; its top ten account for 2% to 2.5%. Sequencing used peripheral blood, obtained after pregnancy. The source is a female donor with multiple sclerosis, enrolled in a pregnancy study.

The J gene is TRBJ1-2, the V gene TRBV29-1, with a possible D match to TRBD1 (5 bases). Per the germline V gene, CDR1 is SQVTM and CDR2 is ANQGSEA. The V gene lost 3 bases and the J gene lost 8 bases, with 19 bases spanning the gap. The CDR3 totals 14 residues. The CDR3 loop reads CSVDREARGLGYTF. In DNA, the CDR3 is TGCAGCGTTGACAGGGAGGCTAGAGGGTTGGGCTACACCTTC. Using reference TRBV29-1 and TRBJ1-2 for the parts outside the CDR3, the full variable domain is SAVISQKPSRDICQRGTSLTIQCQVDSQVTMMFWYRQQPGQSLTLIATANQGSEATYESGFVIDKFPISRPNLTFSTLTVSNMSPEDSSIYLCSVDREARGLGYTFGSGTRLTVV.

The chain recombines TRBV28 with TRBJ1-2; D is perhaps TRBD1 (5 bases). The CDR3 is 16 residues long. Germline V CDR1 and CDR2: MDHEN, SYDVKM. The V end lost 0 bases, the J end lost 5 bases, and 16 bases lay between the germline ends. CDR3: CASSLWGLPGIYGYTF. CDR3 in DNA: TGTGCCAGCAGTTTATGGGGACTCCCCGGGATATATGGCTACACCTTC.

V usage is TRBV30 and J usage is TRBJ2-6; TRBD2 agrees at 7 bases. This CDR3 spans 15 amino acids. CDR1 is GTSNPN, CDR2 SVGIG, per germline (reference sequence). J gave up 2 bases and V 0 bases, and 1 base lay outside the gene matches. The CDR3 DNA follows: TGTGCCTGGAGTGTGGGGGGGGCTGGGGCCAACGTCCTGACTTTC. This encodes CAWSVGGAGANVLTF.

The rearrangement links TRBV6-5 to TRBJ1-3; 8 bases fit TRBD1. The CDR3 loop spans 16 amino acids. V shed 2 bases and J 4 bases; nucleotides not matched to a gene: 7. The germline CDR1 and CDR2 sequences are MNHEY and SVGAGI. The CDR3 bases are TGTGCCAGCAGTTACAAGGCAGGGGGCGCGGGAAACACCATATATTTT. Translation: CASSYKAGGAGNTIYF.

The chain couples TRBV27 to TRBJ1-1; D unresolved. CDR1 MNHEY and CDR2 SMNVEV come from the germline V gene (reference sequence). Trimming took off 3 bases at V and 0 bases at J, with 8 bases between the two ends. This CDR3 contains 14 residues. CDR3 in DNA: TGTGCCAGCAGTTTGCGTAGTTTGAACACTGAAGCTTTCTTT. Amino acid sequence: CASSLRSLNTEAFF.

The chain is built from TRBV21-1 and TRBJ2-7; TRBD1, the table's D call, was not compared with the DNA. TRBV21-1 is deemed a pseudogene. The CDR3 has 14 residues. This CDR3 is CASSNSGQAYEQYF. DNA of the CDR3: TGTGCCAGCAGCAATTCCGGACAGGCTTACGAGCAGTACTTC.

V is TRBV11-3 and J is TRBJ2-5, with D possibly being TRBD2 (6 bases). The V and J ends lost 5 bases and 1 base respectively, with 11 bases between them. This CDR3 is built from 14 residues. Germline V gene lookup returns CDR1 SGHNT and CDR2 YENEEA. CDR3 region: CASSLGGLQETQYF. The CDR3 region has the DNA TGTGCCAGCAGCCTCGGAGGGCTCCAAGAGACCCAGTACTTC.

The genes are TRBV10-3 and TRBJ1-1; a possible D gene is TRBD1 (5 bases). CDR1 and CDR2 from the germline V gene are ENHRY and SYGVKD. Trimming removed 5 bases at V and 4 bases at J, with 17 bases between. The CDR3 consists of 15 residues. The CDR3 nucleotides are TGTGCCATCAGTTTGACAGAATATGTCTCCACTGAAGCTTTCTTT. It translates to CAISLTEYVSTEAFF.

The rearrangement uses TRBV5-1 and TRBJ2-1; 8 bases fit TRBD1. Per the germline V gene, CDR1 is SGHRS and CDR2 is YFSETQ. J gave up 9 bases and V 0 bases, and 5 bases lay outside the gene matches. This CDR3 comprises 14 residues. Here the CDR3 DNA reads TGCGCCAGCAGCTTGGTCAGGGGGCTCGGTGAGCAGTTCTTC. It is translated as CASSLVRGLGEQFF. The entire variable domain, with the rest obtained from reference TRBV5-1 and TRBJ2-1, is as follows: KAGVTQTPRYLIKTRGQQVTLSCSPISGHRSVSWYQQTPGQGLQFLFEYFSETQRNKGNFPGRFSGRQFSNSRSEMNVSTLELGDSALYLCASSLVRGLGEQFFGPGTRLTVL.

In DNA, the CDR3 is TGTGCCGCCACTTCTGGGAGTGAGCAGTACTTC. Translated: CAATSGSEQYF. This rearrangement joins TRBV10-3 to TRBJ2-7, with D maybe TRBD2 (5 bases). V was cut by 11 bases and J by 7 bases, with 15 bases left in between. Per germline, CDR1 ENHRY and CDR2 SYGVKD. The CDR3 runs 11 residues.

The chain is built from TRBV19 and TRBJ1-1; tentatively, D is TRBD1 (5 bases). Germline CDR1 reads LNHDA; CDR2 reads SQIVND (reference sequence). The V end was cut by 3 bases, the J end by 5 bases, with 10 bases between. The CDR3 has 13 residues. CDR3: CASSIRGWTEAFF. CDR3 DNA: TGTGCCAGTAGTATCCGGGGGTGGACTGAAGCTTTCTTT.

The chain employs TRBV6-1 and TRBJ1-5; a possible D gene is TRBD1 (5 bases). CDR1 is MNHNS, CDR2 SASEGT, per germline. The CDR3 has 14 amino acids. The V and J ends lost 6 bases and 4 bases respectively, with 13 bases between them. This CDR3 reads CASSLNGGNQPQHF. The CDR3 DNA sequence: TGTGCCAGCAGCTTAAACGGGGGAAATCAGCCCCAGCATTTT.

The CDR3 region is CASSLESGFNVKLFF. For the CDR3, the DNA is TGCGCCAGCAGCTTGGAGTCGGGGTTCAACGTAAAACTGTTTTTT. The chain couples TRBV5-1 to TRBJ1-4, with no clear D. This CDR3 has 15 amino acids. Germline V gene data show CDR1 as SGHRS and CDR2 as YFSETQ. V lost 0 bases to trimming and J lost 10 bases, with 16 bases between them.

The V call is TRBV19, the J call TRBJ2-7, with D possibly TRBD1 on 6 matching bases. The germline V and J ends were trimmed by 2 bases and 2 bases, with 10 bases remaining between them. In germline, CDR1 is LNHDA, CDR2 SQIVND (reference sequence). The CDR3 runs to 14 residues. DNA of the CDR3: TGTGCCAGTAGTATAATGGACAGTACCTACGAGCAGTACTTC. It translates to CASSIMDSTYEQYF.

The chain joins TRBV7-9 to TRBJ2-7, with D perhaps TRBD2 (7 bases). This CDR3 is built from 16 residues. V was pared by 1 base and J by 7 bases, with 20 bases between. Germline-derived CDR1 and CDR2 are SEHNR and FQNEAQ (reference sequence). The CDR3 DNA reads as TGTGCCAGCAGCTTAGAGAGGGGGGGCGAGTCTTATGAGCAGTACTTC. The encoded protein is CASSLERGGESYEQYF.

The chain has TRBV5-1 and TRBJ2-5; 7 bases align to TRBD2. The junction had 2 bases not matched to a gene; V was cut back by 1 base and J by 2 bases. Germline assignment: CDR1 SGHRS and CDR2 YFSETQ. This CDR3 region has 14 residues. The CDR3 sequence is CASSLPSGQETQYF. CDR3 bases: TGCGCCAGCAGCTTGCCTAGCGGACAAGAGACCCAGTACTTC.

The chain employs TRBV30 and TRBJ2-1, with TRBD2 matching 9 bases. The CDR3 totals 15 residues. The ends lost 2 bases at V and 4 bases at J; junction bases unmatched: 6. Germline-derived CDR1 and CDR2 are GTSNPN and SVGIG (reference sequence). CDR3 bases: TGTGCCTGGAGTCTAGCGGGATTTGGGTACAATGAGCAGTTCTTC. This encodes CAWSLAGFGYNEQFF.

The V and J genes are TRBV12-2 and TRBJ2-7; no check of the table's D call, TRBD2, against the DNA was made. TRBV12-2 is a known pseudogene. The CDR3 length is 13 residues. CDR3 region: CASRLEGAYEQYF. As DNA, the CDR3 is TGTGCAAGTCGCTTAGAAGGAGCCTACGAGCAGTACTTC.

V and J are TRBV4-2 and TRBJ2-7, with 10 bases matching TRBD1. V dropped 4 bases and J dropped 4; count of bases not matched to a gene: 7. This CDR3 has 15 residues. CDR1 and CDR2 from the germline V gene are LGHNA and YNFKEQ. DNA for the CDR3: TGTGCCAGCAGCCCTCGACAGGGGGCGCGGTACGAGCAGTACTTC. Residues: CASSPRQGARYEQYF.

The chain joins TRBV6-1 to TRBJ1-1; no clear D gene. V was cut by 3 bases and J by 10 bases, with 15 bases left in between. The germline V gene encodes CDR1 MNHNS and CDR2 SASEGT. The CDR3 length is 13 residues. As DNA, the CDR3 is TGTGCCAGCAGTGATTCCGGGTCCCGACGAGCTTTCTTT. It translates to CASSDSGSRRAFF.

Here the CDR3 DNA reads TGTGCCAGCAGAGGGACTAGCGGGACAGGGGCCCAGTACTTC. It encodes CASRGTSGTGAQYF. This chain connects TRBV2 to TRBJ2-5, with 13 positions matching TRBD2. CDR3 length: 14 residues. Germline assignment: CDR1 SNHLY and CDR2 FYNNEI. Trimming removed 6 bases from V and 9 bases from J; junction bases left unmatched: 7.